The 20 T cell receptor beta chains in this list originate from one sample, sequenced in a study of identical twins. TCRdb re-called the 5' RACE reads with MiXCR, one entry per CDR3 protein. In the table there are about 100,000 distinct CDR3 sequences, 5.9% of which are singletons. Material: memory T cells sorted from blood. Receptors originate from a woman aged 50 to 60 in good health.

This clonotype occurred a few times. The chain combines TRBV3-1 with TRBJ2-1; D possibly matches TRBD1 or TRBD2 (5 bases each). The CDR3 is 16 amino acids. The germline V gene has CDR1 LGHDT and CDR2 YNNKEL (reference sequence). V was clipped by 4 bases and J by 0 bases, with 13 bases between them. CDR3 nucleotide sequence: TGTGCCAGCAGCCCCGAGGCAGGGAGCTCCTACAATGAGCAGTTCTTC. This translates into CASSPEAGSSYNEQFF.

This clonotype appeared many times. J is TRBJ1-5 and V is TRBV19, with D uncertain. V lost 5 bases, J lost 4 bases, and 12 bases lay in between. Germline loops: CDR1 LNHDA, CDR2 SQIVND (reference sequence). The CDR3 has 14 residues. Here the CDR3 DNA reads TGTGCCAGTAGTCACCAAAACCAAAATCAGCCCCAGCATTTT. Amino acid sequence: CASSHQNQNQPQHF.

This clonotype has at least ten counts. The V gene is TRBV7-9, the J gene TRBJ1-3, with D uncertain. The CDR3 consists of 14 residues. V lost 8 bases to trimming and J lost 4 bases, with 15 bases between them. Germline V lookup: CDR1 SEHNR, CDR2 FQNEAQ (reference sequence). CDR3: CASRPAAQGNTIYF. The CDR3 DNA reads as TGTGCCAGCCGGCCGGCCGCACAGGGAAACACCATATATTTT.

The rearrangement uses TRBV20-1 and TRBJ1-1; 11 nucleotides agree with TRBD1. CDR1 DFQATT and CDR2 SNEGSKA come from the germline V gene (reference sequence). The CDR3 length is 18 residues. V lost 4 bases and J lost 4; bases outside the gene matches: 17. The CDR3 DNA reads as TGCAGTGCTACGCGGGGGGGGACAGGGGGTGCATGGGGCACTGAAGCTTTCTTT. Protein sequence: CSATRGGTGGAWGTEAFF.

This clonotype was observed a handful of times. This sequence joins TRBV6-5 and TRBJ2-1; D may be TRBD1 or TRBD2 (5 bases each). CDR1 is MNHEY, CDR2 SVGAGI, per germline. The V and J ends lost 0 bases and 9 bases respectively, with 12 bases between them. The CDR3 totals 14 residues. CDR3 region: CASSYSGVGAEQFF. In nucleotides, the CDR3 is TGTGCCAGCAGTTACTCGGGAGTCGGGGCTGAGCAGTTCTTC.

In its sample, this clonotype was seen many times. The chain couples TRBV27 to TRBJ1-5; no firm D call. CDR1 is MNHEY, CDR2 SMNVEV, per germline (reference sequence). This CDR3 region has 13 residues. V was cut by 3 bases and J by 5 bases, with 8 bases left in between. CDR3 residues: CASSFNQDQPQHF. For the CDR3, the DNA is TGTGCCAGCAGTTTTAACCAAGATCAGCCCCAGCATTTT.

The chain links TRBV12-3 or TRBV12-4 to TRBJ2-2; TRBD2 matches 13 bases. J was trimmed by 6 bases and V by 6 bases; bases with no gene match: 13. This CDR3 contains 18 residues. The CDR3: CASRTSTSGRRYAGELFF. CDR3 nucleotide sequence: TGTGCCAGCAGAACATCGACTAGCGGGAGGAGATACGCCGGGGAGCTGTTTTTT.

The V call is TRBV7-2, the J call TRBJ2-1, with a weak D call TRBD2 (5 bases). Germline-derived CDR1 and CDR2 are SGHTA and FQGNSA. The germline V and J ends were trimmed by 1 base and 5 bases, with 6 bases remaining between them. The CDR3 has 13 amino acids. The CDR3 nucleotides read TGTGCCAGCAGCTTAGACGGGAACAATGAGCAGTTCTTC. This codes for CASSLDGNNEQFF.

There are many counts of this clonotype. Here the CDR3 reads CASSLYPLGFPYNEQFF. The CDR3 DNA follows: TGTGCCAGCAGTTTATACCCGTTAGGATTCCCCTACAATGAGCAGTTCTTC. The chain recombines TRBV12-3 or TRBV12-4 with TRBJ2-1; D is unresolved. This CDR3 has 17 amino acids. Trimming removed 2 bases at V and 2 bases at J, with 16 bases between.

This clonotype has ten or more counts. The chain uses TRBV3-1 and TRBJ2-7, with 7 bases aligning to TRBD1. This CDR3 has 13 amino acids. The V and J ends lost 4 bases and 4 bases, in that order; junction bases with no gene match: 4. CDR1 and CDR2 from the germline V gene are LGHDT and YNNKEL (reference sequence). CDR3 bases: TGTGCCAGCAGCCCCGGGACAGTTTACGAGCAGTACGTC. It encodes CASSPGTVYEQYV.

The rearrangement joins TRBV7-3 to TRBJ1-1, with 10 bases that match TRBD1. The CDR3 consists of 19 residues. The V gene's germline CDR1 is SGHTA and CDR2 FQGTGA. With 5 bases clipped from V and 0 bases from J, the junction kept 15 bases outside the gene matches. The CDR3 DNA reads as TGTGCCAGCAGCCCAACTTGCGGGACAGGGGACCCTTTGAACACTGAAGCTTTCTTT. It is translated as CASSPTCGTGDPLNTEAFF. The variable domain in full, with the rest retrieved from reference TRBV7-3 and TRBJ1-1, is GAGVSQTPSNKVTEKGKYVELRCDPISGHTALYWYRQSLGQGPEFLIYFQGTGAADDSGLPNDRFFAVRPEGSVSTLKIQRTERGDSAVYLCASSPTCGTGDPLNTEAFFGQGTRLTVV.

The CDR3 protein is CATREGLNTEAFF. CDR3 DNA: TGTGCCACCAGGGAGGGACTGAACACTGAAGCTTTCTTT. The chain uses TRBV24-1 and TRBJ1-1; D perhaps matches TRBD1 (5 bases). Per germline, CDR1 KGHDR and CDR2 SFDVKD. CDR3 length equals 13 residues. The V and J ends lost 7 bases and 0 bases respectively, with 8 bases between them.

This clonotype was detected many times. This chain uses TRBV5-6 with TRBJ2-7, with D unresolved. Trimming stripped 0 bases from V and 7 bases from J, with 8 bases between. The CDR3 spans 12 residues. Looked up from germline, CDR1 is SGHDT and CDR2 is YYEEEE. Here the CDR3 reads CASSLAVGEQYV. The CDR3 DNA follows: TGTGCCAGCAGCTTGGCGGTAGGTGAGCAGTACGTC.

There are many counts of this clonotype. The V gene is TRBV3-1, the J gene TRBJ1-2; tentatively, D is TRBD1 (5 bases). In germline, CDR1 is LGHDT, CDR2 YNNKEL (reference sequence). The CDR3 contains 16 residues. Trimming shortened V by 3 bases and J by 4 bases, and 18 bases separated the two germline ends. The CDR3 region has the DNA TGTGCCAGCAGCCACAGCCGATTGGGGGAGATCTATGGCTACACCTTC. Its protein is CASSHSRLGEIYGYTF.

This clonotype was recorded at least ten times. This chain uses TRBV7-9 with TRBJ2-3, with D perhaps TRBD1 (6 bases). This CDR3 comprises 17 residues. Trimming took off 1 base at V and 5 bases at J, with 19 bases between the two ends. In germline, CDR1 is SEHNR, CDR2 FQNEAQ (reference sequence). The CDR3 coding sequence is TGTGCCAGCAGCTTAGGAAGGCAGGGGCATGGCAGAGATACGCAGTATTTT. As protein: CASSLGRQGHGRDTQYF.

This clonotype was counted ten times or more. In nucleotides, the CDR3 is TGTGCCAGCAGGGCCCAGGGGGGGGCTGGGGCCAACGTCCTGACTTTC. Amino acid sequence: CASRAQGGAGANVLTF. This chain joins TRBV2 and TRBJ2-6, with D perhaps matching TRBD1 or TRBD2 (7 bases each). The V and J ends lost 6 bases and 2 bases respectively, with 14 bases between them. The CDR3 consists of 16 residues. The germline gives CDR1 SNHLY, CDR2 FYNNEI. Complete variable domain (other parts from reference TRBV2 and TRBJ2-6): EPEVTQTPSHQVTQMGQEVILRCVPISNHLYFYWYRQILGQKVEFLVSFYNNEISEKSEIFDDQFSVERPDGSNFTLKIRSTKLEDSAMYFCASRAQGGAGANVLTFGAGSRLTVL.

This clonotype has a handful of counts. The genes are TRBV28 and TRBJ2-5; TRBD2 matches 8 bases. Looked up from germline, CDR1 is MDHEN and CDR2 is SYDVKM. The V and J ends lost 8 bases and 5 bases, in that order; junction bases with no gene match: 13. The CDR3 length is 15 residues. In DNA form, the CDR3 reads TGTGCCAGCCTCCCGTCTCGAGCGGGAGTGGAGACCCAGTACTTC. Protein sequence: CASLPSRAGVETQYF.

This clonotype has a count of ten or more. The chain links TRBV5-1 to TRBJ2-1; D not resolved. V gave up 0 bases and J gave up 8 bases, with 12 bases separating them. Germline V lookup: CDR1 SGHRS, CDR2 YFSETQ. The CDR3 length is 14 residues. CDR3 sequence reads: CASSLGTPQHEQFF. The CDR3 nucleotides are TGCGCCAGCAGCTTGGGAACCCCTCAGCATGAGCAGTTCTTC.

In this sample, this clonotype turned up many times. The chain has TRBV29-1 and TRBJ1-1, with D uncertain. V was trimmed by 4 bases and J by 2 bases, leaving 8 bases between them. The CDR3 runs to 12 residues. The germline V gene encodes CDR1 SQVTM and CDR2 ANQGSEA. CDR3 bases: TGCAGCGTTGGAAAGTCCAACACTGAAGCTTTCTTT. The encoded protein is CSVGKSNTEAFF.

This clonotype was detected ten times or more. This chain links TRBV2 with TRBJ1-5, with 7 bases that match TRBD1. Per germline, CDR1 SNHLY and CDR2 FYNNEI. The junction had 7 bases not matched to a gene; V was cut back by 6 bases and J by 2 bases. CDR3 size: 15 residues. CDR3 in DNA: TGTGCCAGCAGCCGACAGGGATTAGGCAATCAGCCCCAGCATTTT. Amino acid sequence: CASSRQGLGNQPQHF.